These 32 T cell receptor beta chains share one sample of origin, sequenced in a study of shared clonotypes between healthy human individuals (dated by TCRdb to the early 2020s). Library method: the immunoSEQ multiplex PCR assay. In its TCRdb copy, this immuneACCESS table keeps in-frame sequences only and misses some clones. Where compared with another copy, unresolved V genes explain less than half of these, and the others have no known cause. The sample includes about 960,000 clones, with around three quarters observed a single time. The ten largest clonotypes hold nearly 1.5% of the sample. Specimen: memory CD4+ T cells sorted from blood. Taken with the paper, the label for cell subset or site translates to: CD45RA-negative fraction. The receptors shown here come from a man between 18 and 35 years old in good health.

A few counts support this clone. CDR3 amino acids: CASSEAATLWGASTDTQYF. CDR3 coding DNA: TGTGCCAGCAGTGAAGCTGCAACTCTCTGGGGGGCTTCCACAGATACGCAGTATTTT. The chain has TRBV6-1 and TRBJ2-3; D might be TRBD1 or TRBD2, each matching 6 bases. CDR1 is MNHNS and CDR2 is SASEGT in the germline V gene. Deletions cut 0 bases from V and 2 bases from J, with 21 bases between. The CDR3 loop spans 19 amino acids.

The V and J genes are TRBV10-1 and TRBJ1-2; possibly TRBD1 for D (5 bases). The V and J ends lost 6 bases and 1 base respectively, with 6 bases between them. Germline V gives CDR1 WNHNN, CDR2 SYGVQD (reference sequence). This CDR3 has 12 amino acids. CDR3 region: CASRGGNYGYTF. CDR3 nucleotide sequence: TGCGCCAGCAGGGGGGGTAACTATGGCTACACCTTC.

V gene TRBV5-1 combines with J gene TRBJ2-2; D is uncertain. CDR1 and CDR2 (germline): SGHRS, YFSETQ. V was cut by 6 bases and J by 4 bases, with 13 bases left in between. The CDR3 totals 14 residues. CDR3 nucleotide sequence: TGCGCCAGCACCCTGCAGGTCAGCACCGGGGAGCTGTTTTTT. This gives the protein CASTLQVSTGELFF.

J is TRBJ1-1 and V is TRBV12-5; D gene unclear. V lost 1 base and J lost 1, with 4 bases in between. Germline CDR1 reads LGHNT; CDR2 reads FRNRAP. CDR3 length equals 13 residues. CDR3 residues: CASGLEPNTEAFF. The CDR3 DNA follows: TGTGCTAGTGGTTTGGAACCGAACACTGAAGCTTTCTTT. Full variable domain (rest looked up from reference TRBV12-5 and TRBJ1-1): DARVTQTPRHKVTEMGQEVTMRCQPILGHNTVFWYRQTMMQGLELLAYFRNRAPLDDSGMPKDRFSAEMPDATLATLKIQPSEPRDSAVYFCASGLEPNTEAFFGQGTRLTVV.

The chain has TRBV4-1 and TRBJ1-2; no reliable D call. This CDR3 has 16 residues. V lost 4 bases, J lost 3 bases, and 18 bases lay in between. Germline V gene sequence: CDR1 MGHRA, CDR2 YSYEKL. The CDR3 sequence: CASSPPGFVRDYGYTF. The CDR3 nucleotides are TGCGCCAGCAGCCCCCCGGGTTTCGTCCGAGACTATGGCTACACCTTC.

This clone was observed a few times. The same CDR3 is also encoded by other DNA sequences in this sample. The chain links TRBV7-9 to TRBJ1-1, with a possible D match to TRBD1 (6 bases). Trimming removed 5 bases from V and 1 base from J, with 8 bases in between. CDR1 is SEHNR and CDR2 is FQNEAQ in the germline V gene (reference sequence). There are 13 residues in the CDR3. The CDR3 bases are TGTGCCAGCAGCCCACAGGGGAACACTGAAGCTTTCTTT. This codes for CASSPQGNTEAFF.

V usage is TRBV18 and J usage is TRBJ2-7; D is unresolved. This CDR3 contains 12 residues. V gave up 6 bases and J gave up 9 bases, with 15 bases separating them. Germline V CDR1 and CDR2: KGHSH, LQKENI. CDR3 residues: CASSPREGGQYF. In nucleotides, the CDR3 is TGTGCCAGCTCCCCCCGCGAAGGCGGGCAGTACTTC.

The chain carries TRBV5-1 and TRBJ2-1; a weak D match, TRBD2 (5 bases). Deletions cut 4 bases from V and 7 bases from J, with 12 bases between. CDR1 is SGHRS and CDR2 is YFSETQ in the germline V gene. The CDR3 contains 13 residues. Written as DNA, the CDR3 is TGCGCCAGCAGCCCGGGAAGCCCAAATGAGCAGTTCTTC. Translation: CASSPGSPNEQFF. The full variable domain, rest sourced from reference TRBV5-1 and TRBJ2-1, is KAGVTQTPRYLIKTRGQQVTLSCSPISGHRSVSWYQQTPGQGLQFLFEYFSETQRNKGNFPGRFSGRQFSNSRSEMNVSTLELGDSALYLCASSPGSPNEQFFGPGTRLTVL.

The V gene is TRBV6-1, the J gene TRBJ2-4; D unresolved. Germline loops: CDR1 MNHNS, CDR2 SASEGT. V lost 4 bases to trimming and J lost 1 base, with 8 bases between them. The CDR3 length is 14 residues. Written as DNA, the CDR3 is TGTGCCAGCAGTGTAGAAGGGGCCAAAAACATTCAGTACTTC. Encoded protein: CASSVEGAKNIQYF.

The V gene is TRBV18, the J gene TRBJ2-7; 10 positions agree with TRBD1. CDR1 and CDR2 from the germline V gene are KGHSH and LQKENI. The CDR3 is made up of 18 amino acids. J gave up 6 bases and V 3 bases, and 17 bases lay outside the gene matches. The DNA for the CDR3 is TGTGCCAGCTCACCTGGGACAGGGGCGAGCGGGAGAAGGGGCGAGCAGTACTTC. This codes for CASSPGTGASGRRGEQYF.

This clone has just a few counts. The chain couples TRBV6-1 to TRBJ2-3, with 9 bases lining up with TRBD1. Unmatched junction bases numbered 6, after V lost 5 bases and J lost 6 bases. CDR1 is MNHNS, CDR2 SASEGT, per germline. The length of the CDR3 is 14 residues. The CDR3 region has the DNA TGTGCCAGCAGTCGGGACAGGGTGAAGGATACGCAGTATTTT. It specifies CASSRDRVKDTQYF.

The DNA of the CDR3 is TGTGCCACCAGCGGCTCGGGATCCCGATCTGAGTATAGCAATCAGCCCCAGCATTTT. Its protein product is CATSGSGSRSEYSNQPQHF. This rearrangement joins TRBV15 to TRBJ1-5; D call uncertain. This CDR3 spans 19 amino acids. Between the trimmed V and J ends, which lost 5 bases and 0 bases, there was a span of 23 bases. Germline V CDR1 and CDR2: LNHNV, YYDKDF (reference sequence). Drawing the rest from reference TRBV15 and TRBJ1-5, the complete variable domain is DAMVIQNPRYQVTQFGKPVTLSCSQTLNHNVMYWYQQKSSQAPKLLFHYYDKDFNNEADTPDNFQSRRPNTSFCFLDIRSPGLGDTAMYLCATSGSGSRSEYSNQPQHFGDGTRLSIL.

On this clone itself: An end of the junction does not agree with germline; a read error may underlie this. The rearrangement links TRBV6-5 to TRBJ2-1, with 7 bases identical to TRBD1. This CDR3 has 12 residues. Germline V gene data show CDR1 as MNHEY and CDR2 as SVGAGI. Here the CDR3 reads CASSPWAGGRIF. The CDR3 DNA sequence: TGTGCCAGCAGTCCCTGGGCAGGGGGAAGAATCTTC.

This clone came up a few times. In DNA form, the CDR3 reads TGCGCCAGCAGCCAAGCCACGTTCGAGGCCCTATTTTCCTCCTACAATGAGCAGTTCTTC. Its protein product is CASSQATFEALFSSYNEQFF. This chain connects TRBV4-1 to TRBJ2-1; D not certain. The CDR3 contains 20 residues. The germline gives CDR1 MGHRA, CDR2 YSYEKL. Trimming cost V 1 base and J 0 bases, with 22 bases left between them.

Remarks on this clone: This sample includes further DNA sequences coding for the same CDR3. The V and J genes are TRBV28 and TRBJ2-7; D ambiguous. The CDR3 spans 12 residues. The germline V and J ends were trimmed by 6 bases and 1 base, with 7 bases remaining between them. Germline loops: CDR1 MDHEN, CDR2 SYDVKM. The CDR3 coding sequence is TGTGCCAGCAGCCTTCGTTCCTACGAGCAGTACTTC. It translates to CASSLRSYEQYF. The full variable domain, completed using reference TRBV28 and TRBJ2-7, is DVKVTQSSRYLVKRTGEKVFLECVQDMDHENMFWYRQDPGLGLRLIYFSYDVKMKEKGDIPEGYSVSREKKERFSLILESASTNQTSMYLCASSLRSYEQYFGPGTRLTVT.

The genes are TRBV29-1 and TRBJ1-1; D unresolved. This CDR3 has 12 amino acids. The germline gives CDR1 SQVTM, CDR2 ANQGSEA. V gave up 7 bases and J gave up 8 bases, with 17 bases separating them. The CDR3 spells CSAIVGRGEAFF. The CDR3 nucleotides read TGCAGCGCAATAGTGGGCCGAGGGGAAGCTTTCTTT.

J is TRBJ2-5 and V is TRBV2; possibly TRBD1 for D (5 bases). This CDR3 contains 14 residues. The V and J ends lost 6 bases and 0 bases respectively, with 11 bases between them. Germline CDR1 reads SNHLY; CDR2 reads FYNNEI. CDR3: CASSQDRNQETQYF. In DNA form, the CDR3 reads TGTGCCAGCAGCCAAGACAGAAACCAAGAGACCCAGTACTTC.

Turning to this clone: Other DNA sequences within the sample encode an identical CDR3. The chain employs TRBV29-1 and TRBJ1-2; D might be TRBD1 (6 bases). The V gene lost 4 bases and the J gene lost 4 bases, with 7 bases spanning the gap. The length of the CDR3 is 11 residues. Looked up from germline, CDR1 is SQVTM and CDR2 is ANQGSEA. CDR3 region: CSVGGGYGYTF. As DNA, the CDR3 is TGCAGCGTTGGAGGGGGCTATGGCTACACCTTC.

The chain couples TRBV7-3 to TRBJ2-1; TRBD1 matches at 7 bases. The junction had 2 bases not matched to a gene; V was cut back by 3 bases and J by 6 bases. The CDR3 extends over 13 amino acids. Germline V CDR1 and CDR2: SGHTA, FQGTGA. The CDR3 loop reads CASSFDRVNEQFF. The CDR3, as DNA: TGTGCCAGCAGCTTCGACAGGGTCAATGAGCAGTTCTTC. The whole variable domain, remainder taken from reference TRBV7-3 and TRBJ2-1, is GAGVSQTPSNKVTEKGKYVELRCDPISGHTALYWYRQSLGQGPEFLIYFQGTGAADDSGLPNDRFFAVRPEGSVSTLKIQRTERGDSAVYLCASSFDRVNEQFFGPGTRLTVL.

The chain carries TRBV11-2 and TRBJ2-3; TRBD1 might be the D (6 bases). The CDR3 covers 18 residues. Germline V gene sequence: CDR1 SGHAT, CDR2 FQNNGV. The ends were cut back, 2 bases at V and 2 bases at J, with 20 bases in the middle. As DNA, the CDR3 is TGTGCCAGCAGCTTATCACTCCCCCCCCAGGGGAACACAGATACGCAGTATTTT. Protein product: CASSLSLPPQGNTDTQYF.

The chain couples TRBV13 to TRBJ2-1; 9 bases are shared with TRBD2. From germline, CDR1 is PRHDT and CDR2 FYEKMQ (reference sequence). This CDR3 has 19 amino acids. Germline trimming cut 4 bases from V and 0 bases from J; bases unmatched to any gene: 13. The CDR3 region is CASSSTGLAMQSSYNEQFF. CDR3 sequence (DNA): TGTGCCAGCAGCTCCACGGGACTAGCTATGCAGAGCTCCTACAATGAGCAGTTCTTC.

CDR3 nucleotides: TGTGCCAGCAGCCGGAGAGGGGGACTAGGTCTCGTTGATACGCAGTATTTT. This encodes CASSRRGGLGLVDTQYF. The rearrangement links TRBV9 to TRBJ2-3, with 8 bases aligning to TRBD2. The trim removed 4 bases at V and 6 bases at J, leaving 16 bases unmatched. Germline V gene data show CDR1 as SGDLS and CDR2 as YYNGEE. There are 17 residues in the CDR3.

The CDR3 loop is CASSPGTRETQYF. The CDR3 bases are TGTGCCAGCAGCCCCGGTACGAGAGAGACCCAGTACTTC. The chain links TRBV5-6 to TRBJ2-5; the D is unclear. CDR1 is SGHDT, CDR2 YYEEEE, per germline. CDR3 length: 13 amino acids. Trimming pared 4 bases from V and 4 bases from J, leaving 11 bases between.

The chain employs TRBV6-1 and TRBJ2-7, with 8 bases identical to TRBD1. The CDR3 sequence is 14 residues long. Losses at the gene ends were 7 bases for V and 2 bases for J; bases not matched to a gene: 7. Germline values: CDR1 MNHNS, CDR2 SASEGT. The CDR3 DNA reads TGTGCCAGCATAAGCTTGACAGGGGCCTACGAGCAGTACTTC. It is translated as CASISLTGAYEQYF.

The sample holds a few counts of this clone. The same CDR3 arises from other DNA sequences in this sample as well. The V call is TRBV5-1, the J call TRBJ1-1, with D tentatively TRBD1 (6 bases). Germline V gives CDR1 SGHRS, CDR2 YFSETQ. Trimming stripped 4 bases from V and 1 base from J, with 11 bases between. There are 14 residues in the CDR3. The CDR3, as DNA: TGCGCCAGCAGCAGTTCGACAGGGAACACTGAAGCTTTCTTT. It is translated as CASSSSTGNTEAFF.

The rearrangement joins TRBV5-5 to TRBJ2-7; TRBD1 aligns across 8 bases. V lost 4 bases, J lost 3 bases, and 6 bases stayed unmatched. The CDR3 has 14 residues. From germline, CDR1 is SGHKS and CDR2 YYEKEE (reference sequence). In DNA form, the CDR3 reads TGTGCCAGCAGCCTCTACGACAGGGGCTACGAGCAGTACTTC. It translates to CASSLYDRGYEQYF.

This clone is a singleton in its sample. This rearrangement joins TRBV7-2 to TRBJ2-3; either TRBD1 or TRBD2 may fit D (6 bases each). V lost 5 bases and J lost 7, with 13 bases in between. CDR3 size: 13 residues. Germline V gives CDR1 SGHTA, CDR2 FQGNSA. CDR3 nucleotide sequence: TGTGCCAGCAGCCTAAACAGGGACTATACGCAGTATTTT. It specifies CASSLNRDYTQYF.

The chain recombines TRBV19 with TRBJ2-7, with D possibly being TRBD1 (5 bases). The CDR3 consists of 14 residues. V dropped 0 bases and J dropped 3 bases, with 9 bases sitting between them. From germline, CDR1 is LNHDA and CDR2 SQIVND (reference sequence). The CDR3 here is CASSIERRGYEQYF. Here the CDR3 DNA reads TGTGCCAGTAGTATAGAGAGAAGGGGCTACGAGCAGTACTTC.

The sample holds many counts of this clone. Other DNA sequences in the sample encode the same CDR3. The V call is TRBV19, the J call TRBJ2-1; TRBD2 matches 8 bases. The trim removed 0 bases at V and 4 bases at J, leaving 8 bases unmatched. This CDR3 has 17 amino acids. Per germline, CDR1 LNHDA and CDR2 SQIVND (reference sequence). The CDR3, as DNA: TGTGCCAGTAGTATAGACGCGGAGCGGGGGCTGTACAATGAGCAGTTCTTC. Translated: CASSIDAERGLYNEQFF. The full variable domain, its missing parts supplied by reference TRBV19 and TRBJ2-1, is DGGITQSPKYLFRKEGQNVTLSCEQNLNHDAMYWYRQDPGQGLRLIYYSQIVNDFQKGDIAEGYSVSREKKESFPLTVTSAQKNPTAFYLCASSIDAERGLYNEQFFGPGTRLTVL.

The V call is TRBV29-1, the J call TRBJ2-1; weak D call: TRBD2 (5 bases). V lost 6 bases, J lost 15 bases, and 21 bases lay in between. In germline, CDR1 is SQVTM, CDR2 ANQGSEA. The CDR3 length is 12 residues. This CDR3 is CSVALDSPGRFF. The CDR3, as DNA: TGCAGCGTCGCCTTGGACTCGCCAGGACGGTTCTTC.

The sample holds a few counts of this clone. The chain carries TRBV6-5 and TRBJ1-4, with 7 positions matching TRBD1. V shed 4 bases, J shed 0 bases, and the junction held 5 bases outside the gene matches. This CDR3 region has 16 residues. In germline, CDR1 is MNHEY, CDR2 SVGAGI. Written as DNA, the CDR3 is TGTGCCAGCAGTTCCGGGACAGCTTCAACTAATGAAAAACTGTTTTTT. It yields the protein CASSSGTASTNEKLFF.

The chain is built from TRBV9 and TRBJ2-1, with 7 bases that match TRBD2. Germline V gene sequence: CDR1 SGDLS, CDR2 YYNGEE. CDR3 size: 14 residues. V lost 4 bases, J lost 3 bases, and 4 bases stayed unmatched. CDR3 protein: CASSSTSVYNEQFF. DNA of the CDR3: TGTGCCAGCAGCTCAACTAGCGTCTACAATGAGCAGTTCTTC.